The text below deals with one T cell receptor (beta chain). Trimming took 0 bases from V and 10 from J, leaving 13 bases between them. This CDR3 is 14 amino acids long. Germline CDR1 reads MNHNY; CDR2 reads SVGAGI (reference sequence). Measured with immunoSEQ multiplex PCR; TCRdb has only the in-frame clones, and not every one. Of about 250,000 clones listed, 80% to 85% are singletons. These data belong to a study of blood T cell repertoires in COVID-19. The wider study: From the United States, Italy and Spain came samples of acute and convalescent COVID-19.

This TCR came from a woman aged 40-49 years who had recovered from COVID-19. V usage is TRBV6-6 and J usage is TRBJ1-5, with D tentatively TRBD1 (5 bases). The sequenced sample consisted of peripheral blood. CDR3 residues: CASSYSKRGGPQHF. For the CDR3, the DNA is TGTGCCAGCAGTTACTCGAAGAGGGGAGGCCCCCAGCATTTT.